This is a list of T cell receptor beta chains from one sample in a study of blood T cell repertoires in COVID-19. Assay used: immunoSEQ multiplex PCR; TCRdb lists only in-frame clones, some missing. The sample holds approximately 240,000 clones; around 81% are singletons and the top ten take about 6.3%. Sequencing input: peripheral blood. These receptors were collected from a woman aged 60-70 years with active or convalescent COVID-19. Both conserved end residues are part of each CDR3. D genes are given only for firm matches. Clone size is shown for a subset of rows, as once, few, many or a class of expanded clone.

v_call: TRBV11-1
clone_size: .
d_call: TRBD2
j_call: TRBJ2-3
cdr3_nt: TGTGCCAGCAGCCCGGGACTAGCGGGGGTAGATACGCAGTATTTT
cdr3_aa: CASSPGLAGVDTQYF

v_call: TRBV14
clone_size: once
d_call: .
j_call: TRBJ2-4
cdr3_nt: TGTGCCAGCAGCCAAGTGGGCAGGGAGGACATTCAGTACTTC
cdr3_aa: CASSQVGREDIQYF

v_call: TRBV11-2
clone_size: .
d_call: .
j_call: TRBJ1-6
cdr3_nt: TGTGCCAGCAGCGCGACAGGATGGGGAAATTCACCCCTCCACTTT
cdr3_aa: CASSATGWGNSPLHF

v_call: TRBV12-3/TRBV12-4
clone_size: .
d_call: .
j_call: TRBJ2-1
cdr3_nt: TGTGCCAGCACGGGGGGCCGGTACAATGAGCAGTTCTTC
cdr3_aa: CASTGGRYNEQFF

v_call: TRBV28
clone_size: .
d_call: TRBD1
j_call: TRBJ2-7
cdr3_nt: TGTGCCAGCAGTTCCCTCGGACAGGCCCCCCTCTACGAGCAGTACTTC
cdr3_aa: CASSSLGQAPLYEQYF

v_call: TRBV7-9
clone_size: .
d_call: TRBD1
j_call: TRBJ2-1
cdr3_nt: TGTGCCAGCAGCCCGACAGGGGGCGATGAGCAGTTCTTC
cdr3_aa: CASSPTGGDEQFF

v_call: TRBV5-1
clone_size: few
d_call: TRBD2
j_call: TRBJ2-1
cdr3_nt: TGCGCCAGCAGCTTTCTAGCGGGGGCGAATGAGCAGTTCTTC
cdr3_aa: CASSFLAGANEQFF

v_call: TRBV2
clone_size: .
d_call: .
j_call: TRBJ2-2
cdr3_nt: TGTGCCAGCAGGCTCGAACTACTAAGGTGGGACACCGGGGAGCTGTTTTTT
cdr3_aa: CASRLELLRWDTGELFF

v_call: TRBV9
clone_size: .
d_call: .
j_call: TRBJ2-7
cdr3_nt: .
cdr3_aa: CASSVGPGTTF

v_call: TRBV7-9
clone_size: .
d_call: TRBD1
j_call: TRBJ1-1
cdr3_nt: TGTGCCAGCAGCTCCGGCAGGGGGCTGGACACTGAAGCTTTCTTT
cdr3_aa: CASSSGRGLDTEAFF

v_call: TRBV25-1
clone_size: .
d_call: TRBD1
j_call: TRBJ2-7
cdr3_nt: TGTGCCAGCAGCATAACAGGGGCCGAGCAGTACTTC
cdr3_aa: CASSITGAEQYF

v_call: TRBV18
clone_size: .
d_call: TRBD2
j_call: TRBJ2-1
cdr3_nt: TGTGCCAGCTCACCATCTCTAGCGGGGGGGCTCAATGAGCAGTTCTTC
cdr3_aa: CASSPSLAGGLNEQFF

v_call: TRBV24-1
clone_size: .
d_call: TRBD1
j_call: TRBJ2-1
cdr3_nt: TGTGCCACCAGTGACCCGACCCCGGGACAGGGGGCGAGCGGTGAGCAGTTCTTC
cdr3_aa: CATSDPTPGQGASGEQFF

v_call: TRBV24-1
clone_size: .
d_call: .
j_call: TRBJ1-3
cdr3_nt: TGTGCCACCAGTCTCGGAAACACCATATATTTT
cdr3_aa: CATSLGNTIYF

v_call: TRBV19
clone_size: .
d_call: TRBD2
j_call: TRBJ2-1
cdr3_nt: TGTGCCAGTAGTATACTAGCGGGGGGGCTCTACAATGAGCAGTTCTTC
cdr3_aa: CASSILAGGLYNEQFF

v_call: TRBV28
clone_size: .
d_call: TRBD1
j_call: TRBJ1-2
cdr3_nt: TGTGCCAGCAGTCCACCGACCTGGACAGGGGGAAACTATGGCTACACCTTC
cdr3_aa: CASSPPTWTGGNYGYTF

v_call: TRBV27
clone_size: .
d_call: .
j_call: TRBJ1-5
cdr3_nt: TGTGCCAGCAGTTCCTCCTATAGCAATCAGCCCCAGCATTTT
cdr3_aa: CASSSSYSNQPQHF

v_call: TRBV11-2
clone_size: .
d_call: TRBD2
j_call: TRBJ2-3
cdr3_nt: TGTGCCAGCGGAATGACTAGCGGGGTGGGAGATACGCAGTATTTT
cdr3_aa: CASGMTSGVGDTQYF

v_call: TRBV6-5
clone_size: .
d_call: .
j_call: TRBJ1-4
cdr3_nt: TGTGCCAGCAGTTATAGGGGATATGCAACTAATGAAAAACTGTTTTTT
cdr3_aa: CASSYRGYATNEKLFF

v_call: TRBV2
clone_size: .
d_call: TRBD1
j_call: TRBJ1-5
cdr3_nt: TGTGCCAGCACCTACTTGGACAGGTCCACCTCCCAGCATTTT
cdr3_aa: CASTYLDRSTSQHF

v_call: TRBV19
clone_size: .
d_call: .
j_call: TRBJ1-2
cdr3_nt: TGTGCCAGTTCGTTTTTGGGCAGGGAAGATGGCTACACCTTC
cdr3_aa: CASSFLGREDGYTF

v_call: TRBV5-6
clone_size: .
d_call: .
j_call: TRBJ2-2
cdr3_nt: TGTGCCAGCAGCTGGGTCCAACAGGACCCCACCGGGGAGCTGTTTTTT
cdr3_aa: CASSWVQQDPTGELFF

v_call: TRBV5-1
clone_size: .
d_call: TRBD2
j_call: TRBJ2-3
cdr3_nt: TGCGCCAGCAGCTTACTAGCGGGAGGACCTACAGATACGCAGTATTTT
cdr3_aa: CASSLLAGGPTDTQYF

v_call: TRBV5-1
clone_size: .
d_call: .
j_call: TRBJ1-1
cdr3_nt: TGCGCCAGCAGCCAGGATTTTCAAAAGAACACTGAAGCTTTCTTT
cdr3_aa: CASSQDFQKNTEAFF

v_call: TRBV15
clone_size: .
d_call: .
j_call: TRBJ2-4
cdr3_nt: TGTGCCACCAGCAGAGACAGGACAAAGACGTCCAAAAACATTCAGTACTTC
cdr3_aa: CATSRDRTKTSKNIQYF

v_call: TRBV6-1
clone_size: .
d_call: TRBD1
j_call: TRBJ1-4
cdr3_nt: TGTGCCAGCAGTGAAGGGGGACAGGGCGGGGAAAAACTGTTTTTT
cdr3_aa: CASSEGGQGGEKLFF

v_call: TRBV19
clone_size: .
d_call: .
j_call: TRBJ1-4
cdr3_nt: TGTGCCAGTAGTATGTTGAGGAGGGCGCTGGGCACGGAAAAACTGTTTTTT
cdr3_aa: CASSMLRRALGTEKLFF

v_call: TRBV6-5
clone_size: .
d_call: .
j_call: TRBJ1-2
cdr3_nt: TGTGCCAGCAGCCAAGAGAGGGTTAGCGGTGGCTACACCTTC
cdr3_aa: CASSQERVSGGYTF

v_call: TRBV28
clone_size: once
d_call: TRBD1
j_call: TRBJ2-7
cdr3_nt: TGTGCCAGCAGCCCGGGGACAGGGTGGGCCTACGAGCAGTACTTC
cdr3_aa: CASSPGTGWAYEQYF

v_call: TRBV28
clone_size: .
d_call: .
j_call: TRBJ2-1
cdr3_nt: TGTGCCAGCTACGGGATGATTAACTGGGACAATGAGCAGTTCTTC
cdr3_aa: CASYGMINWDNEQFF

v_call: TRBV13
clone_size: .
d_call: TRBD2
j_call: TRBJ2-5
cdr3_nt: TGTGCCAGCAGTGTAGCGGGGGGGCCGGAGACCCAGTACTTC
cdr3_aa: CASSVAGGPETQYF

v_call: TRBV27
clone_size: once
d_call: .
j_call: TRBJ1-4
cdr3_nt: TGTGCCAGCAGTTTATTGGGGGGGCGCGGAACTAATGAAAAACTGTTTTTT
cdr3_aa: CASSLLGGRGTNEKLFF